The clone carrying this TCR beta chain came up a few times. Its antigen remains unknown. This sample is drawn from a study of chemoradiotherapy in HPV16-positive cancers. Study-wide context: Candidate HPV-specific T-cell clones and common TCR motifs came from functional assays in two HPV16-positive patients. Overall study findings and caveats: Better recurrence-free survival went with HPV-responsive T-cell expansion in HPV16-positive patients.

Trimming left V 6 bases short and J 5 bases short, with 8 bases between. Germline-derived CDR1 and CDR2 are ENHRY and SYGVKD. This CDR3 spans 11 amino acids. Assay: immunoSEQ multiplex PCR; the TCRdb copy retains only in-frame clones and omits some. Of tens of thousands of clones detected, 88% appear once; the ten largest clones hold more than 3.5%. This receptor was obtained from a human donor with HPV-associated anogenital cancer. The starting material was blood, obtained from a patient who underwent chemoradiotherapy. The V call is TRBV10-3, the J call TRBJ2-7, with a possible D match to TRBD2 (6 bases). The CDR3 region has the DNA TGTGCCATCAGCCCGGGGGACGAGCAGTACTTC. Amino acids: CAISPGDEQYF.